This T cell receptor beta chain stems from a study of control samples from healthy donors and cancer patients (dated by TCRdb to about 2020). CDR1 MNHNS and CDR2 SASEGT are derived from the germline V gene. The junction shows trimming of 4 bases on V and 0 bases on J, plus 13 bases between the germline ends. The CDR3 covers 16 residues, taking in both the cysteine and the phenylalanine. The kept DNA is CDR3 alone, 48 bases in frame from the first base. About this clone: The clone's antigen remains unknown. Base qualities are not at hand, and no much larger clone is one base apart.

Library creation used the immunoSEQ multiplex PCR assay. TCRdb holds this immuneACCESS table with in-frame rearrangements only. Some clones are missing; in checked studies, unresolved V genes explain under half, and the rest has no known cause. For this sample the table gives about 35,000 clones, of which 85% to 95% were detected only once. The ten largest clones take up 1.7% of the sample. The sequence links TRBV6-1 to TRBJ1-3, with no confident D gene call. The material sequenced was PBMCs. The clonotype originates from a man aged 40-49 years with colorectal cancer. The nucleotide sequence reads TGTGCCAGCAGTGTATTCGGGTTAAACTCTGGAAACACCATATATTTT. Translation gives CASSVFGLNSGNTIYF.